The 18 T cell receptor beta chains below all came from one sample that was sequenced in a study of radiotherapy plus CTLA-4 blockade in lung cancer. The data were produced by immunoSEQ multiplex PCR, yet TCRdb's version contains in-frame clones alone and is incomplete. The sample records 75,000 to 100,000 clones, 65% to 85% being singletons. The material sequenced was peripheral blood, taken from a patient treated with radiotherapy plus ipilimumab. These receptors were collected from a human donor with non-small cell lung cancer who had a partial response to radiotherapy plus ipilimumab. Some clones in this sample may be carry-over from other donors' samples.

The rearrangement links TRBV7-2 to TRBJ2-7; 8 bases line up with TRBD1. J was trimmed by 3 bases and V by 4 bases; bases with no gene match: 8. Per germline, CDR1 SGHTA and CDR2 FQGNSA. This CDR3 spans 15 amino acids. The CDR3 sequence: CASSYGQGSDYEQYF. In nucleotides, the CDR3 is TGTGCCAGCAGCTACGGACAGGGATCCGACTACGAGCAGTACTTC.

This chain joins TRBV5-1 and TRBJ2-7; D might be TRBD2 (7 bases). V gave up 0 bases and J gave up 4 bases, with 14 bases separating them. The CDR3 runs 15 residues. Germline CDR1 reads SGHRS; CDR2 reads YFSETQ. In nucleotides, the CDR3 is TGCGCCAGCAGCTTGGGCTCAGGGAGGGGGTACGAGCAGTACTTC. It translates to CASSLGSGRGYEQYF.

This sequence joins TRBV19 and TRBJ1-5, with 10 bases identical to TRBD1. CDR1 LNHDA and CDR2 SQIVND come from the germline V gene (reference sequence). The CDR3 covers 14 residues. Germline trimming cut 7 bases from V and 5 bases from J; bases unmatched to any gene: 5. CDR3 bases: TGTGCCAGTACCCCGGGACAGGGGTATCAGCCCCAGCATTTT. Its protein is CASTPGQGYQPQHF.

Here the CDR3 reads CAVRGQRYEQYF. CDR3 in DNA: TGTGCCGTCAGGGGGCAGCGATACGAGCAGTACTTC. V is TRBV28 and J is TRBJ2-7; the match to TRBD1 covers 8 bases. The CDR3 has 12 residues. Germline V gives CDR1 MDHEN, CDR2 SYDVKM. Trimming took 11 bases from V and 4 from J; bases not matched to a gene: 7.

This clone was counted a single time. This sequence joins TRBV30 and TRBJ2-1, with TRBD2 as a possible D gene (5 bases). V lost 0 bases to trimming and J lost 13 bases, with 10 bases between them. The CDR3 sequence is 11 residues long. The germline V gene encodes CDR1 GTSNPN and CDR2 SVGIG (reference sequence). Written as DNA, the CDR3 is TGTGCCTGGAGTGTAGGGAGCTACCAGTTCTTC. It yields the protein CAWSVGSYQFF.

V and J are TRBV7-6 and TRBJ2-3; maybe TRBD1 (6 bases). Trimming took off 5 bases at V and 0 bases at J, with 15 bases between the two ends. Germline V lookup: CDR1 SGHVS, CDR2 FNYEAQ. The CDR3 covers 16 residues. CDR3 protein: CASSPLGAVSTDTQYF. The CDR3 DNA is TGTGCCAGCAGCCCCCTGGGGGCGGTTAGCACAGATACGCAGTATTTT.

The chain carries TRBV28 and TRBJ2-3; D is undetermined. V lost 6 bases and J 5 bases, leaving 9 bases between the germline ends. The germline gives CDR1 MDHEN, CDR2 SYDVKM. CDR3 length: 12 amino acids. This CDR3 is CASRPPGDTQYF. The CDR3 bases are TGTGCCAGCAGACCGCCCGGAGATACGCAGTATTTT. Together with reference TRBV28 and TRBJ2-3, the CDR3 gives the full variable domain: DVKVTQSSRYLVKRTGEKVFLECVQDMDHENMFWYRQDPGLGLRLIYFSYDVKMKEKGDIPEGYSVSREKKERFSLILESASTNQTSMYLCASRPPGDTQYFGPGTRLTVL.

V usage is TRBV2 and J usage is TRBJ2-6; 12 bases are shared with TRBD1. The junction had 8 bases not matched to a gene; V was cut back by 5 bases and J by 3 bases. Per the germline V gene, CDR1 is SNHLY and CDR2 is FYNNEI. CDR3 length equals 18 residues. Here the CDR3 DNA reads TGTGCCAGCAGTCCCGGGACAGGGGGCGCGAGTGGGGCCAACGTCCTGACTTTC. It is translated as CASSPGTGGASGANVLTF.

This clone was recorded a few times. The chain employs TRBV28 and TRBJ1-4; 7 nucleotides align to TRBD1. The CDR3 totals 16 residues. CDR1 is MDHEN and CDR2 is SYDVKM in the germline V gene. With 6 bases clipped from V and 5 bases from J, the junction kept 12 bases outside the gene matches. The CDR3 here is CASSPQGTGGNEKLFF. The CDR3 DNA reads TGTGCCAGCAGCCCACAGGGGACCGGAGGGAATGAAAAACTGTTTTTT.

The chain uses TRBV28 and TRBJ2-3; possible D gene TRBD1, 5 bases. The CDR3 has 16 residues. The V gene lost 1 base and the J gene lost 8 bases, with 19 bases spanning the gap. CDR1 MDHEN and CDR2 SYDVKM come from the germline V gene. As DNA, the CDR3 is TGTGCCAGCAGTTTATTGGGGCTGGCCGCCGGTGGTACGCAGTATTTT. Its protein is CASSLLGLAAGGTQYF.

The V call is TRBV5-1, the J call TRBJ2-2; 9 nucleotides line up with TRBD1. Germline V CDR1 and CDR2: SGHRS, YFSETQ. The CDR3 sequence is 18 residues long. V lost 3 bases, J lost 6 bases, and 15 bases stayed unmatched. The CDR3 spells CASSSFLTGGVGAGELFF. CDR3 nucleotides: TGCGCCAGCAGCTCCTTTCTCACAGGGGGCGTGGGGGCCGGGGAGCTGTTTTTT.

The chain recombines TRBV9 with TRBJ2-7, with TRBD2 matching 7 bases. CDR1 is SGDLS and CDR2 is YYNGEE in the germline V gene. Trimming cost V 0 bases and J 4 bases; bases outside gene matches: 16. This CDR3 spans 18 amino acids. Here the CDR3 DNA reads TGTGCCAGCAGCGTAGGGGGAAGCCCCATAGCGGGTTTGTACGAGCAGTACTTC. Protein product: CASSVGGSPIAGLYEQYF.

The chain joins TRBV5-1 to TRBJ2-3; 8 bases align to TRBD1. The CDR3 runs to 17 residues. CDR1 is SGHRS and CDR2 is YFSETQ in the germline V gene. V lost 3 bases to trimming and J lost 2 bases; unmatched junction nucleotides: 11. The CDR3 sequence: CASSYPDRERTTDTQYF. The CDR3 region has the DNA TGCGCCAGCAGCTACCCGGACAGGGAACGGACCACAGATACGCAGTATTTT.

The J gene is TRBJ2-3, the V gene TRBV10-1; no clear D gene. The length of the CDR3 is 15 residues. From germline, CDR1 is WNHNN and CDR2 SYGVQD (reference sequence). Trimming pared 2 bases from V and 4 bases from J, leaving 13 bases between. The CDR3, as DNA: TGCGCCAGCAGTGAGGGAAGCGCAAGACCAGATACGCAGTATTTT. It yields the protein CASSEGSARPDTQYF.

The V call is TRBV10-3, the J call TRBJ2-1; TRBD1 matches 7 bases. J gave up 2 bases and V 2 bases, and 6 bases lay outside the gene matches. There are 16 residues in the CDR3. CDR1 and CDR2 from the germline V gene are ENHRY and SYGVKD. The CDR3 region is CAISEPQGVPYNEQFF. Here the CDR3 DNA reads TGTGCCATCAGTGAGCCGCAGGGGGTCCCCTACAATGAGCAGTTCTTC.

The chain carries TRBV6-1 and TRBJ1-1; the D is unclear. The CDR3 loop spans 15 amino acids. Deletions cut 1 base from V and 4 bases from J, with 13 bases between. Germline V CDR1 and CDR2: MNHNS, SASEGT. CDR3 sequence reads: CASSEESVLSTEAFF. Written as DNA, the CDR3 is TGTGCCAGCAGTGAAGAGTCAGTGCTCAGCACTGAAGCTTTCTTT.

V usage is TRBV7-6 and J usage is TRBJ2-1, with 8 bases that match TRBD1. Germline CDR1 SGHVS, CDR2 FNYEAQ. CDR3 length: 15 amino acids. Trimming at V came to 5 bases and at J to 1 base, leaving 4 bases not matched to a gene. The CDR3 sequence is CASSTYRGSYNEQFF. The CDR3 DNA reads TGTGCCAGCAGCACCTACAGGGGGTCCTACAATGAGCAGTTCTTC.

The V gene is TRBV19, the J gene TRBJ1-4; 7 nucleotides line up with TRBD1. Trimming at V came to 5 bases and at J to 3 bases, leaving 6 bases not matched to a gene. The CDR3 loop spans 15 amino acids. The germline V gene has CDR1 LNHDA and CDR2 SQIVND (reference sequence). The CDR3 here is CASSSSGTANEKLFF. CDR3 in DNA: TGTGCCAGTAGTTCATCCGGGACAGCTAATGAAAAACTGTTTTTT.